This T cell receptor beta chain was profiled in a study of T cell responses to AZD1222 COVID-19 vaccine. Points on this clone: Its matching antigen is unknown.

Assay: immunoSEQ multiplex PCR; the TCRdb copy retains only in-frame clones and omits some. The profile shows 150,000 to 200,000 clones, 90% to 95% of them singletons. Regarding the study as a whole: The study found Spike-specific TCR breadth and depth rose after two AZD1222 doses. Sampling that yielded the repertoires occurred only after the peak T cell response. Distributed over spike, vaccine-associated CD4 TCRs predominated at 160-218 and 743-854. Mostly white British, mostly female donors; authors suggested clonal diversity may be underestimated.

This receptor was taken from an adult who received the MenACWY meningococcal vaccine as a control. The input for sequencing was peripheral blood, taken 28 days after the second dose of the MenACWY control vaccine.

CDR3: CASSYSGSAENTEAFF. DNA of the CDR3: TGTGCCAGCAGTTACTCAGGCTCGGCAGAGAACACTGAAGCTTTCTTT. The chain carries TRBV6-6 and TRBJ1-1; D not certain. Trimming removed 0 bases from V and 1 base from J, with 12 bases in between. Germline V gene data show CDR1 as MNHNY and CDR2 as SVGAGI (reference sequence). The CDR3 has 16 amino acids.